A single sample gave rise to the 10 T cell receptor beta chains below, sequenced in a study of tumor and adjacent non-tumor tissue in lung cancer. No cell sorting was done before RNA was extracted from the tissue. Distant lung tissue was collected more than 3 cm away from the tumor edge. A modified ARM-PCR protocol with three rounds of nested PCR amplified TCRbeta. Using its own MiXCR run on the multiplex PCR reads, TCRdb lists one record per CDR3 protein. Of 40,000 to 45,000 distinct CDR3 sequences detected, 60% appear once; the ten largest clones hold over 40%. The material sequenced was distant non-tumor lung tissue. These receptor sequences come from a man aged 50-59 years with non-small cell lung cancer.

On this clonotype: Germline and junction disagree at one end, which may indicate a read error. The rearrangement links TRBV11-1 to TRBJ2-5; 8 bases are shared with TRBD1. CDR3 length equals 14 residues. CDR1 is SGHAT and CDR2 is FQDESV in the germline V gene (reference sequence). The DNA for the CDR3 is TGTGCCATCAGCTTAGGGACAGGACAGGAGAGCCAGTACTTC. This gives the protein CAISLGTGQESQYF.

The chain carries TRBV4-2 and TRBJ2-2; D is possibly TRBD2 (5 bases). Between the trimmed V and J ends, which lost 0 bases and 2 bases, there was a span of 13 bases. CDR1 is LGHNA and CDR2 is YNFKEQ in the germline V gene. The CDR3 is 17 residues long. The CDR3: CASSQDPVTINTGELFF. Written as DNA, the CDR3 is TGTGCCAGCAGCCAAGATCCGGTGACTATAAACACCGGGGAGCTGTTTTTT.

A single count supports this clonotype. An end of the junction does not agree with germline; a read error may underlie this. V usage is TRBV12-3 or TRBV12-4 and J usage is TRBJ2-1; 7 bases are a match to TRBD1. The CDR3 covers 16 residues. CDR3 sequence (DNA): TGTGCCATCAGCGCAAAGGGACAGCTCTTAAACAATGAACAGTTCTTC. The encoded protein is CAISAKGQLLNNEQFF.

Turning to this clonotype: One end of the junction does not line up with germline, which may come from a read error. The rearrangement links TRBV5-1 to TRBJ2-3; 9 bases line up with TRBD2. The CDR3 is made up of 14 amino acids. The germline V gene has CDR1 SGHRS and CDR2 YFSETQ. CDR3 DNA: TGCGCCAGCTCTAGCGGGATGACCACAGATACACAGTATTTC. It yields the protein CASSSGMTTDTQYF.

About this clonotype: This sequence may be a read error, since a much larger clone differs from it by one base. For the CDR3, the DNA is TGCAGTGCCCCCGGGGCCCTCGCCTTAGTCTACGAGCAGTACTTC. Translating it yields CSAPGALALVYEQYF. The chain links TRBV20-1 to TRBJ2-7; D could derive from TRBD1 or TRBD2 (5 bases each). The CDR3 consists of 15 residues. CDR1 is DFQATT and CDR2 is SNEGSKA in the germline V gene (reference sequence). V lost 6 bases to trimming and J lost 3 bases, with 21 bases between them.

This clonotype came up many times. The rearrangement links TRBV7-9 to TRBJ2-7, with D possibly TRBD1 on 6 matching bases. This CDR3 has 14 amino acids. The V and J ends lost 5 bases and 3 bases respectively, with 14 bases between them. Per the germline V gene, CDR1 is SEHNR and CDR2 is FQNEAQ (reference sequence). CDR3 sequence: CASSPNKQGYEQYF. In DNA, the CDR3 is TGTGCCAGCAGCCCCAACAAACAGGGCTACGAGCAGTACTTC.

Turning to this clonotype: Its ends do not fully match the called genes, so a read error is possible. This chain joins TRBV29-1 and TRBJ2-3; 7 nucleotides align to TRBD1. The CDR3 is made up of 13 amino acids. In germline, CDR1 is SQVTM, CDR2 ANQGSEA. CDR3 protein: CSALTGWADTQNF. The CDR3 DNA reads TGCAGCGCTTTGACAGGGTGGGCAGATACGCAAAATTTT.

In the case of this clonotype: A read error may explain this, as a much larger clone is one base away. J is TRBJ2-3 and V is TRBV12-3 or TRBV12-4; D perhaps matches TRBD2 (5 bases). Trimming took off 7 bases at V and 2 bases at J, with 7 bases between the two ends. This CDR3 is built from 12 residues. The CDR3 nucleotides read TGTGCCAGCATGAGGGACACAGATACGCAGTATTTT. Translating gives CASMRDTDTQYF.

The gene calls are TRBV11-2 and TRBJ2-5; D may be TRBD2 (5 bases). CDR1 SGHAT and CDR2 FQNNGV come from the germline V gene. V gave up 1 base and J gave up 4 bases, with 10 bases separating them. The length of the CDR3 is 14 residues. In DNA, the CDR3 is TGTGCCAGCAGCTTAGCCGGGGTGCGAGAGACCCAGTACTTC. Translation gives CASSLAGVRETQYF.

The sample holds a few counts of this clonotype. The conserved phenylalanine or tryptophan normally closing the CDR3 is absent here, so this likely arose from a read error. V is TRBV29-1 and J is TRBJ1-1, with D hard to call. CDR3 length equals 12 residues. Germline V gene lookup returns CDR1 SQVTM and CDR2 ANQGSEA. This chain's CDR3 is CSVGQLNTEAFS. The CDR3 bases are TGTAGCGTTGGGCAGTTGAACACTGAAGCTTTCTCT.